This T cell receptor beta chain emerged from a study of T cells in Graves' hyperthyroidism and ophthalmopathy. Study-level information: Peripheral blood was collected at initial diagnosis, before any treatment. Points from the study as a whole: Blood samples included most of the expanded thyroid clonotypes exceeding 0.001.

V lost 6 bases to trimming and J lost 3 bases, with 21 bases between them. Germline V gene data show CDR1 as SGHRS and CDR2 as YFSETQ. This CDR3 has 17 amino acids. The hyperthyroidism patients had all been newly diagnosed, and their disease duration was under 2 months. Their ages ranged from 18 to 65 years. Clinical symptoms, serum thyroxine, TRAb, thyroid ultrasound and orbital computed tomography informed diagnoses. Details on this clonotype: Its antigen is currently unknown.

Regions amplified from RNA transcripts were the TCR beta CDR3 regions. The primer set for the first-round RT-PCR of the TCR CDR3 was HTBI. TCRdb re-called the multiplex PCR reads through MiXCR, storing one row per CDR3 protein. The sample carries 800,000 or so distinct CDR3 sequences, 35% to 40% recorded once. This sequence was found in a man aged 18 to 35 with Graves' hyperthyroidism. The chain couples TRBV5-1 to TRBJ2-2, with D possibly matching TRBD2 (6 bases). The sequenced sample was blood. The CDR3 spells CASTIGLAGTYTGELFF. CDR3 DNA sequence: TGCGCCAGCACCATCGGACTGGCGGGGACTTACACCGGGGAGCTGTTTTTT.